The rows below give T cell receptor beta chains drawn from one sample of a study of blood T cell repertoires in COVID-19. Sequenced by immunoSEQ multiplex PCR; TCRdb stores in-frame clones only, minus some. The sample carries roughly 300,000 clones, 86% recorded once. Sequenced input: peripheral blood. Receptor source: a woman aged 25 to 45 with COVID-19, enrolled during active disease. The CDR3 runs from the conserved cysteine through the conserved F or W. Fields, in order: clone size, V gene, D gene, CDR3 length, J gene, CDR3 DNA, CDR3 protein. The D gene is left open where the match is weak. Not every row has a clone size; where given, it reads once, few, many or a size class.

clone size: few; V gene: TRBV15; D gene: TRBD1; CDR3 length: 17; J gene: TRBJ1-5; CDR3 DNA: TGTGCCACCAGCAGAGATCACCGGGACAGGGGGCTTCAGCCCCAGCATTTT; CDR3 protein: CATSRDHRDRGLQPQHF
clone size: few; V gene: TRBV7-9; D gene: TRBD1; CDR3 length: 14; J gene: TRBJ1-1; CDR3 DNA: TGTGCCAGCAGCTTAGGACAGGGGAACACTGAAGCTTTCTTT; CDR3 protein: CASSLGQGNTEAFF
clone size: NA; V gene: TRBV15; D gene: NA; CDR3 length: 14; J gene: TRBJ1-2; CDR3 DNA: TGTGCCACCAGCAGAGATAGAGGCGTGGCCGGCTACACCTTC; CDR3 protein: CATSRDRGVAGYTF
clone size: NA; V gene: TRBV4-1; D gene: TRBD1; CDR3 length: 15; J gene: TRBJ1-2; CDR3 DNA: TGCGCCAGCAGCCAAGATGTTGGGACAGGGCTGGGCTACACCTTC; CDR3 protein: CASSQDVGTGLGYTF
clone size: NA; V gene: TRBV2; D gene: NA; CDR3 length: 18; J gene: TRBJ2-7; CDR3 DNA: TGTGCCAGCAGTGAAAGGCAGGCCCGAGAGGGTTGGGCCTACGAGCAGTACTTC; CDR3 protein: CASSERQAREGWAYEQYF
clone size: NA; V gene: TRBV11-2; D gene: NA; CDR3 length: 15; J gene: TRBJ2-3; CDR3 DNA: NA; CDR3 protein: CASSFLWRGGDTQYF
clone size: NA; V gene: TRBV6-5; D gene: NA; CDR3 length: 12; J gene: TRBJ1-2; CDR3 DNA: TGTGCCAGCAGTACTCGGGGGTTAGGCTACACCTTC; CDR3 protein: CASSTRGLGYTF
clone size: NA; V gene: TRBV6-2/TRBV6-3; D gene: TRBD2; CDR3 length: 14; J gene: TRBJ2-1; CDR3 DNA: TGTGCCAGCAGTTCCAGCGGGGGGGCCAATGAGCAGTTCTTC; CDR3 protein: CASSSSGGANEQFF
clone size: NA; V gene: TRBV4-1; D gene: TRBD1; CDR3 length: 18; J gene: TRBJ1-4; CDR3 DNA: TGCGCCAGCAGCCAAACCGGGACAGGGGGCGGGATCGCTGAAAAACTGTTTTTT; CDR3 protein: CASSQTGTGGGIAEKLFF
clone size: NA; V gene: TRBV5-6; D gene: TRBD1; CDR3 length: 14; J gene: TRBJ1-2; CDR3 DNA: TGTGCCAGCAGCCTGACAGGGACTAACTATGGCTACACCTTC; CDR3 protein: CASSLTGTNYGYTF
clone size: NA; V gene: TRBV12-3/TRBV12-4; D gene: NA; CDR3 length: 13; J gene: TRBJ1-2; CDR3 DNA: TGTGCCAGCAGTTATGGGGAGTGGTATGGCTACACCTTC; CDR3 protein: CASSYGEWYGYTF
clone size: NA; V gene: TRBV19; D gene: NA; CDR3 length: 17; J gene: TRBJ2-7; CDR3 DNA: TGTGCCAGCTTCTCCTCCGGGACTCCTGCAAGCTCCTACGAGCAGTACTTC; CDR3 protein: CASFSSGTPASSYEQYF
clone size: NA; V gene: TRBV3-1/TRBV3-2; D gene: NA; CDR3 length: 14; J gene: TRBJ1-6; CDR3 DNA: TGTGCCAGCAGTCCCGGGATCCCTAATTCACCCCTCCACTTT; CDR3 protein: CASSPGIPNSPLHF
clone size: NA; V gene: TRBV4-2; D gene: NA; CDR3 length: 16; J gene: TRBJ1-2; CDR3 DNA: TGTGCCAGCAGCCCCCCCCAGGCAGGATCTTTTGATGGCTACACCTTC; CDR3 protein: CASSPPQAGSFDGYTF
clone size: NA; V gene: TRBV4-1; D gene: TRBD1; CDR3 length: 14; J gene: TRBJ1-4; CDR3 DNA: TGCGCCAGCAGCCCCAGGGGGTTTAATGAAAAACTGTTTTTT; CDR3 protein: CASSPRGFNEKLFF
clone size: NA; V gene: TRBV27; D gene: TRBD2; CDR3 length: 15; J gene: TRBJ2-1; CDR3 DNA: TGTGCCAGCACCAGCGGGGGGGCCTGGGGCAACGAGCAGTTCTTC; CDR3 protein: CASTSGGAWGNEQFF
clone size: NA; V gene: TRBV25-1; D gene: TRBD1; CDR3 length: 11; J gene: TRBJ2-5; CDR3 DNA: TGTGCCAGAAAAGGGGGCGACTTCCAAGACTTC; CDR3 protein: CARKGGDFQDF
clone size: NA; V gene: TRBV15; D gene: TRBD2; CDR3 length: 17; J gene: TRBJ2-7; CDR3 DNA: TGTGCCACCAGCAGAGGTCGGGCTAGCGGGCGCTCCTACGAGCAGTACTTC; CDR3 protein: CATSRGRASGRSYEQYF
clone size: NA; V gene: TRBV7-6; D gene: NA; CDR3 length: 11; J gene: TRBJ1-2; CDR3 DNA: TGTGCCAGCAGACGACGGAGTGGCTACACCTTC; CDR3 protein: CASRRRSGYTF
clone size: NA; V gene: TRBV15; D gene: TRBD1; CDR3 length: 14; J gene: TRBJ1-1; CDR3 DNA: TGTGCCACCAGCCGGGACAGGGCCGTTGGGAAAGCTTTCTTT; CDR3 protein: CATSRDRAVGKAFF
clone size: NA; V gene: TRBV2; D gene: TRBD2; CDR3 length: 16; J gene: TRBJ2-5; CDR3 DNA: TGTGCCAGCAAGATGACTAGCGGGGTAAACCAAGAGACCCAGTACTTC; CDR3 protein: CASKMTSGVNQETQYF
clone size: few; V gene: TRBV27; D gene: NA; CDR3 length: 15; J gene: TRBJ2-2; CDR3 DNA: TGTGCCAGCAGTATAGTACAGGGTTACACCGGGGAGCTGTTTTTT; CDR3 protein: CASSIVQGYTGELFF
clone size: NA; V gene: TRBV5-1; D gene: NA; CDR3 length: 13; J gene: TRBJ2-7; CDR3 DNA: TGCGCCAGCAGCTCTCAGGGGAACTACGAGCAGTACTTC; CDR3 protein: CASSSQGNYEQYF
clone size: NA; V gene: TRBV7-9; D gene: NA; CDR3 length: 12; J gene: TRBJ1-1; CDR3 DNA: TGTGCCAGCAGCTTTGGAGAAGCGAAGGCTTTCTTT; CDR3 protein: CASSFGEAKAFF
clone size: NA; V gene: TRBV3-1/TRBV3-2; D gene: NA; CDR3 length: 13; J gene: TRBJ2-7; CDR3 DNA: TGTGCCAGCAGCCAAGGAGGGACTCACGAGCAGTACTTC; CDR3 protein: CASSQGGTHEQYF
clone size: once; V gene: TRBV19; D gene: TRBD1; CDR3 length: 16; J gene: TRBJ1-1; CDR3 DNA: TGTGCCAGTACCATCGGGACAGGGGTTTTAAGCACTGAAGCTTTCTTT; CDR3 protein: CASTIGTGVLSTEAFF
clone size: NA; V gene: TRBV14; D gene: TRBD2; CDR3 length: 15; J gene: TRBJ2-5; CDR3 DNA: TGTGCCAGCAGCCCGGGACTAGCGGTACAAGAGACCCAGTACTTC; CDR3 protein: CASSPGLAVQETQYF
clone size: few; V gene: TRBV28; D gene: TRBD1; CDR3 length: 14; J gene: TRBJ1-3; CDR3 DNA: TGTGCCACCGGGGACAGGCTAAGGGGAAACACCATATATTTT; CDR3 protein: CATGDRLRGNTIYF
clone size: NA; V gene: TRBV7-7; D gene: NA; CDR3 length: 13; J gene: TRBJ2-1; CDR3 DNA: TGTGCCAGCAGCTTAAGTGGGAGAACTGAGCAGTTCTTC; CDR3 protein: CASSLSGRTEQFF
clone size: NA; V gene: TRBV7-2; D gene: NA; CDR3 length: 16; J gene: TRBJ1-1; CDR3 DNA: TGTGCCGAGGGCGGGGGAGGGCCCGGACTGAACACTGAAGCTTTCTTT; CDR3 protein: CAEGGGGPGLNTEAFF
clone size: NA; V gene: TRBV7-2; D gene: NA; CDR3 length: 15; J gene: TRBJ2-7; CDR3 DNA: TGTGCCAGCAGCTTTGGGCCTCCCAGCTCCTACGAGCAGTACTTC; CDR3 protein: CASSFGPPSSYEQYF
clone size: once; V gene: TRBV19; D gene: NA; CDR3 length: 14; J gene: TRBJ1-1; CDR3 DNA: TGTGCCAGTAACCGGGGGGAGGGGAACACTGAAGCTTTCTTT; CDR3 protein: CASNRGEGNTEAFF
clone size: NA; V gene: TRBV2; D gene: TRBD2; CDR3 length: 14; J gene: TRBJ2-1; CDR3 DNA: TGTGCCAGCTGTTGGAGCGGGGGGTACAATGAGCAGTTCTTC; CDR3 protein: CASCWSGGYNEQFF
clone size: NA; V gene: TRBV6-5; D gene: TRBD1; CDR3 length: 15; J gene: TRBJ2-7; CDR3 DNA: TGTGCCAGCAGTTTAGGGGGACAGGGGAGGCACGAGCAGTACTTC; CDR3 protein: CASSLGGQGRHEQYF
clone size: once; V gene: TRBV18; D gene: NA; CDR3 length: 13; J gene: TRBJ2-5; CDR3 DNA: TGTGCCAGCTCACCTGGAGGACTCGCGGCCCAGTACTTC; CDR3 protein: CASSPGGLAAQYF
clone size: NA; V gene: TRBV11-2; D gene: NA; CDR3 length: 12; J gene: TRBJ1-1; CDR3 DNA: TGTGCCAGCAGTCTTGACAGGACTGAAGCTTTCTTT; CDR3 protein: CASSLDRTEAFF
clone size: few; V gene: TRBV9; D gene: NA; CDR3 length: 17; J gene: TRBJ1-2; CDR3 DNA: TGTGCCAGCAGCGCTTTATACGGGGAGGGGGCTAACTATGGCTACACCTTC; CDR3 protein: CASSALYGEGANYGYTF
clone size: NA; V gene: TRBV5-1; D gene: TRBD1; CDR3 length: 14; J gene: TRBJ1-1; CDR3 DNA: TGCGCCAGCAGCATTACCGGACAGGGGGTTGAAGCTTTCTTT; CDR3 protein: CASSITGQGVEAFF
clone size: few; V gene: TRBV5-1; D gene: NA; CDR3 length: 14; J gene: TRBJ2-2; CDR3 DNA: TGCGCCAGCAGTCTCGACAGGAACACCGGGGAGCTGTTTTTT; CDR3 protein: CASSLDRNTGELFF
clone size: many; V gene: TRBV5-8; D gene: TRBD1; CDR3 length: 15; J gene: TRBJ1-5; CDR3 DNA: TGTGCCAGCAGCCTACAGGGGTATAGCAATCAGCCCCAGCATTTT; CDR3 protein: CASSLQGYSNQPQHF
clone size: NA; V gene: TRBV5-6; D gene: TRBD1; CDR3 length: 15; J gene: TRBJ2-7; CDR3 DNA: TGTGCCAGCAGCTCCGCAGGACAGGGGGCCTACGAGCAGTACTTC; CDR3 protein: CASSSAGQGAYEQYF
clone size: NA; V gene: TRBV23-1; D gene: NA; CDR3 length: 15; J gene: TRBJ1-5; CDR3 DNA: TGCGCCAGCAGTCAGATTAATAGTAGCAATCAGCCCCAGCATTTT; CDR3 protein: CASSQINSSNQPQHF
clone size: NA; V gene: TRBV29-1; D gene: NA; CDR3 length: 15; J gene: TRBJ2-3; CDR3 DNA: TGCAGCGTGATGGGGGGGGGCCTGCGCACAGATACGCAGTATTTT; CDR3 protein: CSVMGGGLRTDTQYF
clone size: NA; V gene: TRBV4-2; D gene: TRBD2; CDR3 length: 16; J gene: TRBJ2-1; CDR3 DNA: TGTGCCAGCAGCCAAGAGGCTAGCGGGGAATACAATGAGCAGTTCTTC; CDR3 protein: CASSQEASGEYNEQFF
clone size: NA; V gene: TRBV9; D gene: TRBD2; CDR3 length: 15; J gene: TRBJ2-5; CDR3 DNA: TGTGCCAGCAGCGTAGGGACGGGGGGAGGTGAGACCCAGTACTTC; CDR3 protein: CASSVGTGGGETQYF
clone size: NA; V gene: TRBV7-2; D gene: TRBD1; CDR3 length: 19; J gene: TRBJ1-5; CDR3 DNA: TGTGCCAGCAGCTTAGTACCGGGACAGGGGATCTTTAGCAATCAGCCCCAGCATTTT; CDR3 protein: CASSLVPGQGIFSNQPQHF